Listed below are T cell receptor beta chains from one sample, sequenced in a study of blood T cells in healthy people across ages. From the 5' RACE reads, TCRdb called clonotypes with MiXCR, one entry per CDR3 protein. The table has 600,000 to 1,000,000 distinct CDR3 sequences, approximately 25% seen once. These data were also reused for a study on T cells of mothers and their children.

The source material was blood. These receptors all stem from a boy younger than 18 in good health. CDR3s include the opening cysteine and the closing phenylalanine or tryptophan. A D gene is named only where the DNA matches it firmly. The size field is filled for only some rows; it gives once, few, many or a size class.

D gene	clone size	J gene	V gene	CDR3 DNA	CDR3 protein
-	few	TRBJ2-7	TRBV7-2	TGTGCCAGCAGCTTAGGGGGTCTGATAACCTACGAGCAGTACTTC	CASSLGGLITYEQYF
-	-	TRBJ2-7	TRBV4-3	TGCGCCAGCAGCCAAGACCGGGATCCCCGCTACGAGCAGTACTTC	CASSQDRDPRYEQYF
-	few	TRBJ2-7	TRBV7-9	TGTGCCAGCAGCTTTCCGCCCGAGCCTTACGAGCAGTACTTC	CASSFPPEPYEQYF
-	-	TRBJ1-5	TRBV6-2/TRBV6-3	TGTGCCAGCAGGACAGACAGGATGCAGCCCCAGCATTTT	CASRTDRMQPQHF
TRBD2	-	TRBJ2-5	TRBV7-2	TGTGCCAGCAGCTTAGGTTTTGCTAGCGGGGCGATCCAAGAGACCCAGTACTTC	CASSLGFASGAIQETQYF
-	few	TRBJ1-2	TRBV27	TGTGCCAGCAGTTCCCCCCAGGCAGGGAAGTATGGCTACACCTTC	CASSSPQAGKYGYTF
-	-	TRBJ2-1	TRBV20-1	TGCAGTGCTAGAGTAGGACCCGGGACAACAAACAATGAGCAGTTCTTC	CSARVGPGTTNNEQFF
-	-	TRBJ1-2	TRBV6-2/TRBV6-3	TGTGCCAGCAGCGCAGGGTGGGGCTATGGCTACACCTTC	CASSAGWGYGYTF
-	-	TRBJ2-7	TRBV29-1	TGCAGCGTAGGGGGTGCTGGCGGGAGCGTCGCCTACGAGCAGTACTTC	CSVGGAGGSVAYEQYF
-	-	TRBJ2-1	TRBV30	TGTGCCTGGAGCCTTTCCCGGGAGCAGTTCTTC	CAWSLSREQFF
TRBD1	-	TRBJ2-2	TRBV5-6	TGTGCCAGCAGAGACAGGGGCGCGAACACCGGGGAGCTGTTTTTT	CASRDRGANTGELFF
-	-	TRBJ1-1	TRBV14	TGTGCCAGCAGCCTCACAGCGAGTCACACTGAAGCTTTCTTT	CASSLTASHTEAFF